A single sample is the source of the 30 T cell receptor beta chains below, sequenced in a study of cytomegalovirus exposure and HLA in healthy donors. 60 Vbeta and 13 Jbeta primers were used in PCR. Libraries were prepared by immunoSEQ multiplex PCR; TCRdb keeps only in-frame clonotypes and omits some of them. The sample records roughly 130,000 clones, approximately 8.8% being singletons. The sequenced material came from PBMCs. These receptors were taken from a man aged 35-49 years in good health and CMV-seronegative.

This clone was detected only a few times. The V gene is TRBV29-1, the J gene TRBJ1-1, with D unresolved. This CDR3 spans 13 amino acids. Germline loops: CDR1 SQVTM, CDR2 ANQGSEA. V was cut by 0 bases and J by 4 bases, with 9 bases left in between. CDR3: CSVEEPRGTEAFF. CDR3 nucleotide sequence: TGCAGCGTTGAAGAGCCTCGCGGCACTGAAGCTTTCTTT. The variable domain in full, completed from reference TRBV29-1 and TRBJ1-1, reads SAVISQKPSRDICQRGTSLTIQCQVDSQVTMMFWYRQQPGQSLTLIATANQGSEATYESGFVIDKFPISRPNLTFSTLTVSNMSPEDSSIYLCSVEEPRGTEAFFGQGTRLTVV.

The chain combines TRBV30 with TRBJ1-6; 9 nucleotides align to TRBD1. Germline V lookup: CDR1 GTSNPN, CDR2 SVGIG (reference sequence). V gave up 1 base and J gave up 1 base; unmatched junction bases: 2. The CDR3 loop spans 16 amino acids. CDR3 region: CAWSGTGASYNSPLHF. The CDR3 DNA reads as TGTGCCTGGAGTGGGACAGGGGCATCCTATAATTCACCCCTCCACTTT.

This clone was counted only a few times. The rearrangement uses TRBV2 and TRBJ2-3; D remains ambiguous. CDR1 and CDR2 from the germline V gene are SNHLY and FYNNEI. Trimming left V 1 base short and J 0 bases short, with 8 bases between. The CDR3 loop spans 15 amino acids. This chain's CDR3 is CASSEVRTSTDTQYF. Here the CDR3 DNA reads TGTGCCAGCAGTGAAGTCCGCACTAGCACAGATACGCAGTATTTT.

This clone was seen a handful of times. V usage is TRBV6-1 and J usage is TRBJ2-1, with 7 nucleotides matching TRBD1. Germline CDR1 reads MNHNS; CDR2 reads SASEGT. V lost 3 bases to trimming and J lost 12 bases; unmatched junction nucleotides: 5. The CDR3 totals 12 residues. The CDR3 loop is CASSDDRDWQFF. CDR3 DNA: TGTGCCAGCAGTGATGACAGGGATTGGCAGTTCTTC.

This clone was found a few times. The genes are TRBV5-1 and TRBJ2-5; 7 nucleotides agree with TRBD1. Germline CDR1 SGHRS, CDR2 YFSETQ. The CDR3 is made up of 12 amino acids. V shed 5 bases, J shed 5 bases, and the junction held 3 bases outside the gene matches. The CDR3 protein is CASREQGETQYF. As DNA, the CDR3 is TGCGCCAGCAGGGAACAGGGGGAGACCCAGTACTTC.

This clone was seen more than once but under ten times. This chain joins TRBV2 and TRBJ1-1, with TRBD1 matching 7 bases. The CDR3 is made up of 13 amino acids. The germline V gene encodes CDR1 SNHLY and CDR2 FYNNEI. The J segment lost 7 bases and the V segment lost 6 bases, leaving 8 bases of the junction unmatched. In DNA, the CDR3 is TGTGCCAGCAGAGGGACAGCGATTTTTGAAGCTTTCTTT. Its translation is CASRGTAIFEAFF. Together with reference TRBV2 and TRBJ1-1, the CDR3 gives the full variable domain: EPEVTQTPSHQVTQMGQEVILRCVPISNHLYFYWYRQILGQKVEFLVSFYNNEISEKSEIFDDQFSVERPDGSNFTLKIRSTKLEDSAMYFCASRGTAIFEAFFGQGTRLTVV.

This clone has a handful of counts. The chain uses TRBV19 and TRBJ1-1, with D perhaps TRBD1 (5 bases). Trimming cost V 3 bases and J 1 base, with 9 bases left between them. From germline, CDR1 is LNHDA and CDR2 SQIVND (reference sequence). This CDR3 spans 14 amino acids. The CDR3: CASSIAGQNTEAFF. The CDR3 DNA reads TGTGCCAGTAGTATCGCGGGGCAGAACACTGAAGCTTTCTTT.

This clone showed up just a few times. The rearrangement uses TRBV6-1 and TRBJ2-7; D not resolved. Germline CDR1 MNHNS, CDR2 SASEGT. V shed 3 bases and J shed 2 bases, with 5 bases lying between them. The CDR3 consists of 12 residues. The CDR3 DNA reads TGTGCCAGCAGTGAGGGCCCCTACGAGCAGTACTTC. Its protein is CASSEGPYEQYF.

V gene TRBV4-1 combines with J gene TRBJ2-7; 9 bases agree with TRBD1. The CDR3 runs to 14 residues. With V trimmed by 4 bases and J by 0 bases, 1 base remained unmatched. Germline CDR1 reads MGHRA; CDR2 reads YSYEKL. The chain's CDR3 is CASSPGQGSYEQYF. The CDR3, as DNA: TGCGCCAGCAGCCCGGGACAGGGCTCCTACGAGCAGTACTTC.

V gene TRBV9 combines with J gene TRBJ2-2; 7 nucleotides agree with TRBD1. V was pared by 8 bases and J by 7 bases, with 14 bases of the junction left unmatched. CDR3 length: 15 residues. Germline CDR1 reads SGDLS; CDR2 reads YYNGEE. The CDR3 coding sequence is TGTGCCAGTAAAAGACAGGGTGGGGATGACGGGGAGCTGTTTTTT. This gives the protein CASKRQGGDDGELFF.

Only a few counts were recorded for this clone. The rearrangement links TRBV28 to TRBJ2-5; 8 nucleotides line up with TRBD2. J was trimmed by 3 bases and V by 8 bases; bases with no gene match: 2. This CDR3 is 12 amino acids long. From germline, CDR1 is MDHEN and CDR2 SYDVKM. This CDR3 is CASRSGEETQYF. In DNA, the CDR3 is TGTGCCAGCCGTAGCGGGGAAGAGACCCAGTACTTC.

The V gene is TRBV6-5, the J gene TRBJ2-5, with TRBD1 as a possible D gene (6 bases). Trimming removed 5 bases from V and 4 bases from J, with 11 bases in between. The CDR3 has 13 residues. Germline CDR1 reads MNHEY; CDR2 reads SVGAGI. The DNA for the CDR3 is TGTGCCAGCAGTACAGGGTCTCCAGAGACCCAGTACTTC. Translation gives CASSTGSPETQYF.

The sample holds a few counts of this clone. The CDR3 bases are TGTGCCACCAGCAGAGATCAGGGCTCTGGAAACACCATATATTTT. This translates into CATSRDQGSGNTIYF. The gene calls are TRBV15 and TRBJ1-3; tentative D call: TRBD1 (5 bases). Trimming shortened V by 0 bases and J by 0 bases, and 6 bases separated the two germline ends. CDR3 length equals 15 residues. Germline V gene lookup returns CDR1 LNHNV and CDR2 YYDKDF (reference sequence).

This clone was counted a few times. The chain links TRBV6-1 to TRBJ1-5, with 9 bases lining up with TRBD1. Per germline, CDR1 MNHNS and CDR2 SASEGT. There are 15 residues in the CDR3. Losses at the gene ends were 3 bases for V and 5 bases for J; bases not matched to a gene: 5. CDR3 coding DNA: TGTGCCAGCAGTGACCGGACAGGGGTGTATCAGCCCCAGCATTTT. It yields the protein CASSDRTGVYQPQHF.

V is TRBV29-1 and J is TRBJ2-2, with 7 bases that match TRBD2. Germline CDR1 reads SQVTM; CDR2 reads ANQGSEA. This CDR3 contains 15 residues. The V segment lost 1 base and the J segment 7 bases; nucleotides outside the gene matches: 9. Here the CDR3 reads CSVEGSSGVFGELFF. CDR3 nucleotide sequence: TGCAGCGTTGAAGGCTCTAGCGGTGTTTTCGGGGAGCTGTTTTTT.

This clone was detected only a few times. The chain links TRBV19 to TRBJ2-2; TRBD2 agrees at 10 bases. V was pared by 5 bases and J by 6 bases, with 6 bases of the junction left unmatched. CDR3 size: 15 residues. The germline CDR1 and CDR2 sequences are LNHDA and SQIVND (reference sequence). The DNA of the CDR3 is TGTGCCAGTAGTTCTAGCGGGGGTAACGCCGGGGAGCTGTTTTTT. It encodes CASSSSGGNAGELFF.

The chain employs TRBV5-1 and TRBJ1-4; 10 positions match TRBD1. The CDR3 sequence is 14 residues long. V lost 3 bases, J lost 7 bases, and 3 bases stayed unmatched. Germline CDR1 reads SGHRS; CDR2 reads YFSETQ. The chain's CDR3 is CASSSRDRGEKLFF. Here the CDR3 DNA reads TGCGCCAGCAGCTCCCGGGACAGGGGTGAAAAACTGTTTTTT.

The sample holds a few counts of this clone. V and J are TRBV11-3 and TRBJ1-1; D not resolved. The germline gives CDR1 SGHNT, CDR2 YENEEA. This CDR3 comprises 13 residues. Trimming removed 1 base at V and 2 bases at J, with 5 bases between. The CDR3 spells CASSLGQNTEAFF. The CDR3 DNA is TGTGCCAGCAGCTTAGGGCAAAACACTGAAGCTTTCTTT.

This clone has at least ten counts. The genes are TRBV14 and TRBJ1-2; D ambiguous. V gave up 10 bases and J gave up 7 bases, with 19 bases separating them. CDR1 and CDR2 (germline): SGHDN, FVKESK. CDR3 size: 13 residues. CDR3 amino acids: CAISDPSSPGYTF. The DNA for the CDR3 is TGTGCCATTTCGGACCCATCTAGCCCTGGCTACACCTTC. Using reference TRBV14 and TRBJ1-2 for the parts outside the CDR3, the full variable domain is EAGVTQFPSHSVIEKGQTVTLRCDPISGHDNLYWYRRVMGKEIKFLLHFVKESKQDESGMPNNRFLAERTGGTYSTLKVQPAELEDSGVYFCAISDPSSPGYTFGSGTRLTVV.

This clone was counted between two and nine times. This chain joins TRBV18 and TRBJ2-1; 8 bases fit TRBD2. This CDR3 has 14 amino acids. Losses at the gene ends were 6 bases for V and 5 bases for J; bases not matched to a gene: 6. CDR1 and CDR2 from the germline V gene are KGHSH and LQKENI. Here the CDR3 reads CASSGSGGHNEQFF. The CDR3 DNA reads as TGTGCCAGCTCGGGCAGCGGGGGCCACAATGAGCAGTTCTTC.

This clone was recorded a few times. This sequence joins TRBV6-5 and TRBJ1-5, with D unclear. This CDR3 is 13 amino acids long. CDR1 and CDR2 (germline): MNHEY, SVGAGI. Trimming cost V 6 bases and J 0 bases, with 6 bases left between them. CDR3 protein: CASSQNSNQPQHF. CDR3 in DNA: TGTGCCAGCAGCCAAAATAGCAATCAGCCCCAGCATTTT.

This clone was picked up a small number of times. The rearrangement joins TRBV4-2 to TRBJ1-2, with 7 bases that match TRBD1. The V and J ends lost 2 bases and 5 bases, in that order; junction bases with no gene match: 2. The CDR3 sequence is 13 residues long. The germline V gene encodes CDR1 LGHNA and CDR2 YNFKEQ. CDR3 protein: CASSQPGQYGYTF. For the CDR3, the DNA is TGTGCCAGCAGCCAACCGGGACAGTATGGCTACACCTTC.

This chain links TRBV19 with TRBJ1-1; weak D call: TRBD1 (5 bases). This CDR3 spans 14 amino acids. V lost 3 bases and J 1 base, leaving 9 bases between the germline ends. Germline CDR1 reads LNHDA; CDR2 reads SQIVND (reference sequence). The CDR3 is CASSIPDRNTEAFF. The CDR3 DNA sequence: TGTGCCAGTAGTATCCCAGACAGGAACACTGAAGCTTTCTTT.

This clone was found a few times. Other DNA sequences in this sample translate to the same CDR3. Here the CDR3 reads CASSLAGNTEAFF. As DNA, the CDR3 is TGCGCCAGCAGCTTGGCAGGGAACACTGAAGCTTTCTTT. The V gene is TRBV5-1, the J gene TRBJ1-1; no reliable D call. CDR1 is SGHRS, CDR2 YFSETQ, per germline. Trimming shortened V by 0 bases and J by 1 base, and 4 bases separated the two germline ends. The CDR3 spans 13 residues.

The chain links TRBV7-9 to TRBJ2-1, with a tentative D call TRBD1 (5 bases). Trimming took 1 base from V and 0 from J, leaving 13 bases between them. This CDR3 is built from 17 residues. Germline V gene sequence: CDR1 SEHNR, CDR2 FQNEAQ (reference sequence). For the CDR3, the DNA is TGTGCCAGCAGCTTAGTGGCAGGGATGTACTCCTACAATGAGCAGTTCTTC. This encodes CASSLVAGMYSYNEQFF.

This clone was picked up a small number of times. The sample carries other DNA sequences with the same CDR3. Here the CDR3 reads CASSRGQGGRGYTF. CDR3 nucleotide sequence: TGTGCCAGCAGCCGGGGACAGGGGGGACGGGGCTACACCTTC. The chain links TRBV5-6 to TRBJ1-2, with 11 bases fitting TRBD1. The CDR3 extends over 14 amino acids. V was pared by 4 bases and J by 8 bases, with 7 bases of the junction left unmatched. CDR1 SGHDT and CDR2 YYEEEE come from the germline V gene.

The rearrangement joins TRBV2 to TRBJ2-1; tentative D call: TRBD1 (7 bases). The CDR3 contains 15 residues. Germline CDR1 and CDR2: SNHLY and FYNNEI. Deletions cut 6 bases from V and 0 bases from J, with 12 bases between. In DNA form, the CDR3 reads TGTGCCAGCAGCGGGGGACAGCGCTCCTACAATGAGCAGTTCTTC. Protein: CASSGGQRSYNEQFF.

The J gene is TRBJ1-1, the V gene TRBV27, with D unresolved. Trimming cost V 2 bases and J 7 bases, with 11 bases left between them. Per germline, CDR1 MNHEY and CDR2 SMNVEV (reference sequence). This CDR3 region has 13 residues. The CDR3 is CASSLQRGLEAFF. CDR3 coding DNA: TGTGCCAGCAGTTTACAACGCGGGCTTGAAGCTTTCTTT.

This clone was seen more than once but under ten times. The gene calls are TRBV7-3 and TRBJ1-1, with TRBD1 identical over 7 bases. Germline trimming cut 2 bases from V and 3 bases from J; bases unmatched to any gene: 9. Germline lookup yields CDR1 SGHTA and CDR2 FQGTGA. The CDR3 is made up of 16 amino acids. The CDR3 nucleotides read TGTGCCAGCAGCTTATCTGCCAGGGGGGAGCACACTGAAGCTTTCTTT. This gives the protein CASSLSARGEHTEAFF.

This clone turned up a few times. The V and J genes are TRBV19 and TRBJ2-3; possibly TRBD2 for D (6 bases). The germline V and J ends were trimmed by 6 bases and 6 bases, with 16 bases remaining between them. Germline lookup yields CDR1 LNHDA and CDR2 SQIVND (reference sequence). There are 14 residues in the CDR3. The CDR3 reads CASRSRGEYDTQYF. In DNA form, the CDR3 reads TGTGCCAGTAGATCCCGCGGGGAGTATGATACGCAGTATTTT.